Listed below are T cell receptor beta chains from one sample, sequenced in a study of blood T cell dynamics during melanoma immunotherapy. Clones were read by immunoSEQ multiplex PCR, and TCRdb kept only the in-frame ones, dropping some. Of about 4,200 clones listed, just over 95% were seen once; the top ten hold approximately 1.2%. The specimen comprised effector memory CD8+ T cells from blood, sampled from a patient treated with checkpoint blockade. The receptor source for this set is a human donor with melanoma. The CDR3 runs from the conserved cysteine through the conserved F or W. The D gene is left open where the match is weak. Some rows mark clone size as missing; the rest say once, few, many or name a class of expanded clone.

v_gene,len,j_gene,abundance,d_gene,CDR3nt,CDR3aa
TRBV27,13,TRBJ2-7,NA,TRBD1,TGTGCCAGCAGTCTGGACAGGTCCTACGAGCAGTACTTC,CASSLDRSYEQYF
TRBV9,12,TRBJ2-7,NA,TRBD1,TGTGCCAGCAGCGACACAGGGGTCGAGCAGTACTTC,CASSDTGVEQYF
TRBV27,15,TRBJ2-3,once,TRBD2,TGTGCCAGCAGTTTCCGGCGGGAGTATGCAGATACGCAGTATTTT,CASSFRREYADTQYF
TRBV15,16,TRBJ2-7,NA,TRBD1,TGTGCCACCAGCAGTAGGTCAGGGGGCGGCCTCTACAAGCAGTACTTC,CATSSRSGGGLYKQYF
TRBV11-2,17,TRBJ2-3,NA,TRBD2,TGTGCCAGCAGCTGGACCCTAGCGGGAGTGATAGCAGATACGCAGTATTTT,CASSWTLAGVIADTQYF
TRBV2,14,TRBJ2-5,NA,TRBD1,TGTGCCAGCAGTCCCGGGACAGGGGAAGAGACCCAGTACTTC,CASSPGTGEETQYF
TRBV27,15,TRBJ1-1,NA,NA,TGTGCCAGCAGCCCAGATATTCTGGTAAAAACTGAAGCTTTCTTT,CASSPDILVKTEAFF
TRBV2,14,TRBJ2-3,NA,TRBD1,TGTGCCATCATACGGGCAGGGGGTACAGATACGCAGTATTTT,CAIIRAGGTDTQYF
TRBV5-1,12,TRBJ2-1,NA,NA,TGCGCCAGCTCGGGGCTGTCCAATGAGCAGTTCTTC,CASSGLSNEQFF
TRBV15,13,TRBJ2-1,NA,NA,TGTGCCACCAGCAGGGCCCGCTACAATGAGCAGTTCTTC,CATSRARYNEQFF
TRBV9,18,TRBJ2-3,NA,TRBD2,TGTGCCAGCAGCGTTAATAGACTAGCGGGAGGAAGCACAGATACGCAGTATTTT,CASSVNRLAGGSTDTQYF
TRBV5-1,15,TRBJ2-5,NA,TRBD1,TGCGCCAGCAGCTTGCAAGGACAGGGGGCTGAGACCCAGTACTTC,CASSLQGQGAETQYF
TRBV6-6,15,TRBJ2-7,NA,NA,TGTGCCAGCAGTTACTCTACTCGGTCGTCGTACGAGCAGTACTTC,CASSYSTRSSYEQYF
TRBV13,15,TRBJ2-3,NA,NA,TGTGCCAGCAGCTTAGCACAGCTGAACACAGATACGCAGTATTTT,CASSLAQLNTDTQYF
TRBV7-2,17,TRBJ2-1,NA,TRBD2,TGTGCCAGCAGCCCCCCTGGACTAGCCCCTACAATCTATGAGCAGTTCTTC,CASSPPGLAPTIYEQFF
TRBV10-3,13,TRBJ2-1,NA,NA,TGTGCCATCAGTGAGGACAGCTACAATGAGCAGTTCTTC,CAISEDSYNEQFF
TRBV29-1,11,TRBJ2-7,NA,TRBD1,TGCAGCGCCCCGGGACAGGGAAGGCAGTACTTC,CSAPGQGRQYF
TRBV27,13,TRBJ2-7,NA,NA,TGTGCCAGCAGTTTGGGGAGCGGCCCCGAGCAGTACTTC,CASSLGSGPEQYF
TRBV14,15,TRBJ2-5,NA,TRBD2,TGTGCCAGCAGCTCGGGGAGGGGCCGTGAAGAGACCCAGTACTTC,CASSSGRGREETQYF
TRBV5-5,16,TRBJ2-1,NA,NA,TGTGCCAGCAGCTTCGCAGGGGGGGTTCTCTACAATGAGCAGTTCTTC,CASSFAGGVLYNEQFF
TRBV15,16,TRBJ2-1,NA,TRBD1,TGTGCCACCAGCAGAGTTGGACAGGATAACTACAATGAGCAGTTCTTC,CATSRVGQDNYNEQFF
TRBV11-3,15,TRBJ2-3,NA,NA,TGTGCCAGCAGCTTAAAAGACGGGGGAACAGATACGCAGTATTTT,CASSLKDGGTDTQYF
TRBV6-1,16,TRBJ2-7,NA,NA,TGTGCCAGCAGTGAAGCCGGGACTCATTCGGACTACGAGCAGTACTTC,CASSEAGTHSDYEQYF
TRBV27,15,TRBJ2-1,NA,NA,TGTGCCAGTTGGGCCGGAGGCAGCTCCTACAATGAGCAGTTCTTC,CASWAGGSSYNEQFF
TRBV28,14,TRBJ1-1,NA,NA,TGTGCCAGCAGTTTTTATTTCGGGAACACTGAAGCTTTCTTT,CASSFYFGNTEAFF
TRBV7-8,17,TRBJ2-3,NA,NA,TGTGCCAGCAGCCTAGTGGGGGGTGGACTGGGGAGGGATACGCAGTATTTT,CASSLVGGGLGRDTQYF
TRBV6-6,13,TRBJ1-2,NA,NA,TGTGCCATTTCACGAGGTCCTTTGAATGGCTACACCTTC,CAISRGPLNGYTF
TRBV9,14,TRBJ2-3,NA,NA,TGTGCCAGCAGCGTAGCGGTCTCCACAGATACGCAGTATTTT,CASSVAVSTDTQYF
TRBV27,16,TRBJ2-1,NA,NA,TGTGCCAGCAGCCCAAGGGGGAGTATGGGGCACAATGAGCAGTTCTTC,CASSPRGSMGHNEQFF
TRBV5-8,16,TRBJ1-4,NA,TRBD1,TGTGCCAGCAGCCCGGGACAGGGCTCAACTAATGAAAAACTGTTTTTT,CASSPGQGSTNEKLFF
TRBV9,13,TRBJ2-3,NA,NA,TGTGCCAGCAGCGTAGGGGGGATGGATACGCAGTATTTT,CASSVGGMDTQYF
TRBV5-3,16,TRBJ2-7,NA,TRBD1,TGTGCCAGAAGCTTGTACTGGGGGACAGGGCCCTCCGAGCAGTACTTC,CARSLYWGTGPSEQYF
TRBV29-1,13,TRBJ2-7,NA,NA,TGCAGCGTCCTGGACAGCCGGTTCTACGAGCAGTACTTC,CSVLDSRFYEQYF
TRBV7-6,14,TRBJ1-1,once,NA,TGTGCCAGCAGCTTAGGCGGAGTGAACACTGAAGCTTTCTTT,CASSLGGVNTEAFF
TRBV27,12,TRBJ1-2,NA,NA,TGTGCCAGCAGTAAACCCGGGAAGGGCTACACCTTC,CASSKPGKGYTF
TRBV19,11,TRBJ2-7,NA,NA,TGTGCCAGTGGACGGGGCTACGAGCAGTACTTC,CASGRGYEQYF
TRBV11-2,14,TRBJ2-7,NA,NA,TGTGCCAGCAGCCGACCCTCGGGGGGCCGGGAGCAGTACTTC,CASSRPSGGREQYF
TRBV21-1,14,TRBJ2-7,NA,NA,TGTGCCAGCAGTAAGGGACAGGGGGCTGGCGAGCAGTACTTC,CASSKGQGAGEQYF
TRBV28,15,TRBJ2-1,NA,NA,TGTGCCAGCACTAGGGGGGACTTGAAGACAAATGAGCAGTTCTTC,CASTRGDLKTNEQFF
TRBV28,15,TRBJ1-1,NA,NA,TGTGCCAGCAGTTTAATAATGCGGGGGAACACTGAAGCTTTCTTT,CASSLIMRGNTEAFF
TRBV7-9,14,TRBJ1-1,NA,NA,TGTGCCAGTAGATCAGGTGGAATCAGCACTGAAGCTTTCTTT,CASRSGGISTEAFF
TRBV5-3,13,TRBJ1-4,NA,NA,TGTGCCAGATTTGCCTCAACTAATGAAAAACTGTTTTTT,CARFASTNEKLFF
TRBV27,15,TRBJ2-7,NA,TRBD1,TGTGCCAGCACCTCTCCCGGGACAGGGCAAGTCGAGCAGTACTTC,CASTSPGTGQVEQYF
TRBV28,15,TRBJ2-1,NA,TRBD1,TGTGCCAGCAGCCTTGGGACAGGGGTTTACAATGAGCAGTTCTTC,CASSLGTGVYNEQFF
TRBV15,13,TRBJ2-3,NA,NA,TGTGCCACCAGCATCGGGACTCCAGATACGCAGTATTTT,CATSIGTPDTQYF
TRBV5-1,15,TRBJ2-2,NA,TRBD1,TGCGCCAGCAGCTTGGACAGGGGGCTCACCGGGGAGCTGTTTTTT,CASSLDRGLTGELFF
TRBV27,14,TRBJ2-7,once,TRBD2,TGTGCCAGCAGTTTGGTGGGAGGGCCGGAGGAGCAGTACTTC,CASSLVGGPEEQYF
TRBV5-5,15,TRBJ2-7,NA,TRBD2,TGTGCCAGCAGCTTGAGACTAGCAGGCTCCTACGAGCAGTACTTC,CASSLRLAGSYEQYF
TRBV27,14,TRBJ2-1,NA,NA,TGTGCCAGCAGTTTAACAGTCTCCTACAATGAGCAGTTCTTC,CASSLTVSYNEQFF
TRBV27,11,TRBJ2-1,NA,NA,TGTGCCAGCAAGACAGACAATGAGCAGTTCTTC,CASKTDNEQFF
TRBV5-6,12,TRBJ1-1,NA,NA,TGTGCCAGCAGCTTGGTACAGGGTGAAGCTTTCTTT,CASSLVQGEAFF
TRBV18,12,TRBJ2-2,NA,NA,TGTGCCAGCTCACCCGGAACCGGGGAGCTGTTTTTT,CASSPGTGELFF
TRBV27,13,TRBJ2-1,NA,NA,TGTGCCAGCAGTCTGGGACAAAACAATGAGCAGTTCTTC,CASSLGQNNEQFF
TRBV19,15,TRBJ2-1,NA,TRBD1,TGTGCCAGTAGTATCGTCCCGGGACAGTTCAATGAGCAGTTCTTC,CASSIVPGQFNEQFF
TRBV2,14,TRBJ2-1,NA,TRBD1,TGTGCCAGCTCGACAGGGGGCTCCTACAATGAGCAGTTCTTC,CASSTGGSYNEQFF
TRBV7-9,16,TRBJ2-2,NA,NA,TGTGCCAGCAGCTTAGACGCGGGGCGGTACACCGGGGAGCTGTTTTTT,CASSLDAGRYTGELFF